The entry below gives a single T cell receptor beta chain sequence along with its context. This sample is part of a study of OX40 agonist ivuxolimab in advanced cancers. Method: immunoSEQ multiplex PCR; TCRdb's copy keeps in-frame clones and lacks some. The sample includes tens of thousands of clones, approximately 81% of them seen just once. Looked up from germline, CDR1 is SGHAT and CDR2 is FQNNGV. This CDR3 comprises 14 residues. Trimming took 1 base from V and 0 from J, leaving 5 bases between them. The rearrangement uses TRBV11-2 and TRBJ2-3; D gene unclear. The material was CD4+ or CD8+ T cells sorted from blood, obtained in a trial of the OX40 agonist ivuxolimab. The receptor was derived from an adult with an advanced solid tumor such as melanoma, head and neck, liver or kidney cancer. The CDR3 here is CASSLGASTDTQYF. CDR3 nucleotides: TGTGCCAGCAGCTTAGGGGCGAGCACAGATACGCAGTATTTT.